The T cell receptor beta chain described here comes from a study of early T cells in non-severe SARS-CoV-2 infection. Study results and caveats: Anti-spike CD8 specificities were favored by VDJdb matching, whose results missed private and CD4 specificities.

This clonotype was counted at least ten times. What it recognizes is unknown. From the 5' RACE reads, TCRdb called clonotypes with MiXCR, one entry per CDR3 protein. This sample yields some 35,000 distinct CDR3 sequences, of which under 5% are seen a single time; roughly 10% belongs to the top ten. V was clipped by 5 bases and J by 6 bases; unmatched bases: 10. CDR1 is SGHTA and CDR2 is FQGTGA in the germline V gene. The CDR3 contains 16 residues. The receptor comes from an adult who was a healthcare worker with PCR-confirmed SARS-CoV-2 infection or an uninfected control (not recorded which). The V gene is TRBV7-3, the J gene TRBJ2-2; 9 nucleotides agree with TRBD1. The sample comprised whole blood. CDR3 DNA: TGTGCCAGCAGCCAAGGAGGGACAGGGTTGGCCGGGGAGCTGTTTTTT. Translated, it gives CASSQGGTGLAGELFF.